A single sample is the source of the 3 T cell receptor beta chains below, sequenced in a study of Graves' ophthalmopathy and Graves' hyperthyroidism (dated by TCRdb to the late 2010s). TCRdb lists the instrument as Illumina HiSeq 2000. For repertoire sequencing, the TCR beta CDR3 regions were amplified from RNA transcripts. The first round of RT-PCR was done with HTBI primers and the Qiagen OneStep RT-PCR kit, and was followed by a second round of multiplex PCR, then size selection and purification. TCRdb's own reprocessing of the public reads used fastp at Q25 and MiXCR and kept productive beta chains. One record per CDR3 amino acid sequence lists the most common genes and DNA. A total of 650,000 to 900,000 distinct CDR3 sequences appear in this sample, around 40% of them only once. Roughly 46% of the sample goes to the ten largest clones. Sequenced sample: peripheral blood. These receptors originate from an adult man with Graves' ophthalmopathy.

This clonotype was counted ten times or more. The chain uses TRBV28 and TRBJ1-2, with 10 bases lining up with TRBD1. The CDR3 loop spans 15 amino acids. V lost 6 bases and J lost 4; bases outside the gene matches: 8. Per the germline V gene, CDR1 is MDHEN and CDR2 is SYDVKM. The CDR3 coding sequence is TGTGCCAGCAGCCCGGGGACAGGGGTTATCTATGGCTACACCTTC. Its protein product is CASSPGTGVIYGYTF.

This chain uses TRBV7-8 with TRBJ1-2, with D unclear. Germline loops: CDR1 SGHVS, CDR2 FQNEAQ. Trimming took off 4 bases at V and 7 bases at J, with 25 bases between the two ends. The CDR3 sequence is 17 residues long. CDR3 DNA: TGTGCCAGCAGCTCTCCGGTAAATCCCAGAAAAGAGAGTGGCTACACCTTC. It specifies CASSSPVNPRKESGYTF. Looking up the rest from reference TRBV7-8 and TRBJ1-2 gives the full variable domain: GAGVSQSPRYKVAKRGQDVALRCDPISGHVSLFWYQQALGQGPEFLTYFQNEAQLDKSGLPSDRFFAERPEGSVSTLKIQRTQQEDSAVYLCASSSPVNPRKESGYTFGSGTRLTVV.

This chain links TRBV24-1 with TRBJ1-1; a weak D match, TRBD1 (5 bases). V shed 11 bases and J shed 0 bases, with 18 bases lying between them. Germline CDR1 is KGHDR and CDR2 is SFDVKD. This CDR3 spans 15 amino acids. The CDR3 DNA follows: TGTGCCAGTAGACTTGAGGGCAGGGTGAACACTGAAGCTTTCTTT. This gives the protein CASRLEGRVNTEAFF.